This TCR beta chain was observed in a study of graft-versus-host responses after intestinal transplantation. Study background: All recipients were transplanted with multivisceral, liver-intestinal, or isolated intestinal grafts. Induction with anti-thymocyte globulin, then tacrolimus and steroids for about 3 years, was given to all recipients. Study-level points and caveats: Early after transplant, HvG declines were associated with peak levels of circulating GvH clones. GvH clonotypes were identified within recipient marrow, with a subset emerging first in ileum or blood.

Generated by immunoSEQ multiplex PCR, the TCRdb table keeps only in-frame clones and is missing some. The profile shows just under 50,000 clones, about 88% of them singletons. In the case of this clone: No antigen is known for it.

This CDR3 spans 14 amino acids. Germline-derived CDR1 and CDR2 are GTSNPN and SVGIG (reference sequence). The ends lost 3 bases at V and 5 bases at J; junction bases unmatched: 6. This clonotype was sampled from a human donor who was the organ donor for an intestinal transplant. Sequenced material: unstimulated CD4+ T cells sorted from spleen or lymph node cells, taken before transplant. This rearrangement joins TRBV30 to TRBJ1-4, with 7 bases fitting TRBD1. The CDR3 here is CAWRKDRMNEKLFF. The CDR3, as DNA: TGTGCCTGGAGGAAGGACAGGATGAATGAAAAACTGTTTTTT.